The clone carrying this T cell receptor beta chain was found a few times. What it binds is unknown. Deletions cut 7 bases from V and 4 bases from J, with 20 bases between. This CDR3 is 16 amino acids long. Per the germline V gene, CDR1 is MNHNS and CDR2 is SASEGT. These data come from a study of response to subunit inactivated influenza vaccine. A single record per CDR3 protein comes from TCRdb applying MiXCR to the RT-PCR reads. The sample shows approximately 530,000 distinct CDR3 sequences, around 7.9% of them seen only once. Study-wide points: With each seasonal influenza vaccination, the authors suggested, few new T cells are recruited.

The receptor comes from a man aged 45-69 years who received an inactivated influenza vaccine. This chain links TRBV6-1 with TRBJ2-1; tentatively, D is TRBD1 or TRBD2 (5 bases each). The specimen comprised PBMCs from blood, sampled roughly 24 months after vaccination. CDR3 bases: TGTGCCAGCACTCCCGGGGACCTATCAATTTACAATGAGCAGTTCTTC. It translates to CASTPGDLSIYNEQFF.